The 5 T cell receptor beta chains below come from one sample, sequenced in a study of long-term antiretroviral therapy in people with HIV. Sequencing used immunoSEQ v3.0 at survey level. Sequencing was performed with immunoSEQ multiplex PCR; in TCRdb, only in-frame clones are kept and a portion is missing. The sample holds 20,000 to 25,000 clones, approximately 95% seen once. The sample in question was unsorted PBMCs, obtained 7.6 years after starting antiretroviral therapy. The receptors here all came from a woman in her 40s with HIV.

The chain has TRBV6-6 and TRBJ2-1; unclear D gene. CDR3 size: 16 residues. Trimming took 6 bases from V and 4 from J, leaving 19 bases between them. Germline loops: CDR1 MNHNY, CDR2 SVGAGI (reference sequence). CDR3 sequence reads: CASSTGPPSVYNEQFF. As DNA, the CDR3 is TGTGCCAGCAGCACCGGGCCCCCGTCGGTATACAATGAGCAGTTCTTC.

Comments on this clone: The sample has other DNA sequences that encode this CDR3 too. The chain links TRBV2 to TRBJ1-5, with D perhaps TRBD1 (6 bases). V lost 0 bases and J lost 1, with 13 bases in between. CDR3 size: 17 residues. Germline lookup yields CDR1 SNHLY and CDR2 FYNNEI. CDR3 region: CASSEARGGPSNQPQHF. DNA of the CDR3: TGTGCCAGCAGTGAAGCCAGGGGCGGGCCCAGCAATCAGCCCCAGCATTTT.

The chain uses TRBV5-6 and TRBJ2-7, with D possibly being TRBD2 (6 bases). The germline gives CDR1 SGHDT, CDR2 YYEEEE. CDR3 length equals 11 residues. V lost 4 bases to trimming and J lost 6 bases, with 8 bases between them. CDR3 sequence reads: CASSAGTEQYF. The DNA of the CDR3 is TGTGCCAGCAGCGCGGGAACCGAGCAGTACTTC. The full variable domain, in which reference TRBV5-6 and TRBJ2-7 provide the parts outside the CDR3, is DAGVTQSPTHLIKTRGQQVTLRCSPKSGHDTVSWYQQALGQGPQFIFQYYEEEERQRGNFPDRFSGHQFPNYSSELNVNALLLGDSALYLCASSAGTEQYFGPGTRLTVT.

This clone came up once. J is TRBJ2-7 and V is TRBV28; no definite D call. This CDR3 spans 12 amino acids. Germline V gives CDR1 MDHEN, CDR2 SYDVKM. V lost 5 bases, J lost 2 bases, and 7 bases lay in between. CDR3 sequence (DNA): TGTGCCAGCAGTGGCAGAGCCTACGAGCAGTACTTC. Protein sequence: CASSGRAYEQYF.

The chain couples TRBV30 to TRBJ1-6, with D unclear. The CDR3 sequence is 17 residues long. V lost 3 bases and J 0 bases, leaving 15 bases between the germline ends. The germline V gene encodes CDR1 GTSNPN and CDR2 SVGIG (reference sequence). The CDR3 DNA sequence: TGTGCCTGGAGACGCGGATGGGCGAGCTCCTATAATTCACCCCTCCACTTT. This translates into CAWRRGWASSYNSPLHF.